The source of this TCR beta chain is a study of CD8 T cells in Susac syndrome. The ends were cut back, 4 bases at V and 1 base at J, with 11 bases in the middle. CDR3 length: 14 residues. Germline V gene data show CDR1 as SGDLS and CDR2 as YYNGEE. Sequencing of TCR beta was undertaken in CD8+ and CD4+ T cells derived from blood. Random hexamers primed reverse transcription of about 0.45 to 1 ug RNA. TCR beta CDR3 was amplified by immunoSEQ covering 54 Vbeta and 13 Jbeta. MiXCR was run by TCRdb on the immunoSEQ multiplex PCR reads, yielding one entry per CDR3 protein. The top ten hold 0.15% to 0.2% of the sample, which has 150,000 to 200,000 distinct CDR3 sequences, about 95% seen once.

Sequenced: CD8+ T cells from PBMCs. The source is a human donor with multiple sclerosis. The chain has TRBV9 and TRBJ1-1; D gene uncertain. CDR3 sequence reads: CASSPRRENTEAFF. The CDR3, as DNA: TGTGCCAGCAGCCCCAGACGAGAGAACACTGAAGCTTTCTTT.